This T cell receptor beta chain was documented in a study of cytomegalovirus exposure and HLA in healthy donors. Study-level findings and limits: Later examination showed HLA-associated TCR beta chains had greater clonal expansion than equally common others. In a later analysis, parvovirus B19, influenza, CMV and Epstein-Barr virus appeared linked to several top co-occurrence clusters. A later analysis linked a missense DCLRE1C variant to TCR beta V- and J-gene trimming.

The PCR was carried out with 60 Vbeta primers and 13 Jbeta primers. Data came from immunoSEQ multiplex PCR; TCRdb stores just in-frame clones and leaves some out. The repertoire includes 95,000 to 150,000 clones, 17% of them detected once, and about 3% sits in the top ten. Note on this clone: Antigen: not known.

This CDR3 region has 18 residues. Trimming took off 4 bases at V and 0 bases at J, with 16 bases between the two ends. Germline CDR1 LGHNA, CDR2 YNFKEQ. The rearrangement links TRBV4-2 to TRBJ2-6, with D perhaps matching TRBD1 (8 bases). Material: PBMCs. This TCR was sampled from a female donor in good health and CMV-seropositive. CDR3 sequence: CASSLTQGGGSGANVLTF. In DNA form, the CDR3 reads TGTGCCAGCAGCCTGACACAGGGGGGGGGCTCTGGGGCCAACGTCCTGACTTTC.